This T cell receptor (beta chain) was recorded in a study of Graves' ophthalmopathy and Graves' hyperthyroidism. Study information: Where ophthalmopathy was absent within 18 months of follow-up, hyperthyroidism was stable.

RNA transcripts served as template for amplifying TCR beta CDR3 sequences. HTBI-primed RT-PCR formed the first round, and a multiplex PCR formed the second. MiXCR, applied by TCRdb to the multiplex PCR reads, yields one record per CDR3 protein. Counted here are 900,000 to 1,200,000 distinct CDR3 sequences, 35% to 40% occurring once; the ten biggest clones make up 11%. No donor had other autoimmune disease, uncontrolled infection, pregnancy or lactation. The CDR3 extends over 10 amino acids. Trimming removed 5 bases at V and 3 bases at J, with 3 bases between. Germline V CDR1 and CDR2: SQVTM, ANQGSEA. Of note for this clonotype: Its antigen is currently unknown.

Study-wide results and caveats: Blood samples also showed most expanded thyroid clonotypes exceeding 0.001 frequency. The study's model predicted ophthalmopathy progression at roughly 69% sensitivity and 72% to 85% specificity.

The chain recombines TRBV29-1 with TRBJ2-3, with D uncertain. Input material: peripheral blood or thyroid tissue (not recorded which). This receptor was taken from an adult man with Graves' hyperthyroidism. Here the CDR3 reads CSVSTDTQYF. The CDR3 region has the DNA TGCAGCGTTAGTACAGATACGCAGTATTTT.